This TCR beta chain was captured by sequencing in a study of CD8 T cells in ankylosing spondylitis. Overall study results and limits: Reportedly, significant enrichment of disease-linked clones occurred in matched ankylosing spondylitis synovial fluid. Disease-associated clonotypes exhibited CD8+ identity and were relatively infrequent in peripheral blood.

The CDR3 covers 14 residues. From germline, CDR1 is SEHNR and CDR2 FQNEAQ (reference sequence). Trimming pared 1 base from V and 0 bases from J, leaving 4 bases between. In making TCR beta libraries, quantitative 5'-RACE with molecular barcodes was used. TCRdb redid the calling of the 5' RACE reads with MiXCR, one entry per CDR3 protein. The data contain approximately 290,000 distinct CDR3 sequences, around 21% of them singletons. Comments on this clonotype: Its antigen is not identified.

This sequence was found in a female donor with ankylosing spondylitis or in good health (not recorded which). The chain recombines TRBV7-9 with TRBJ2-1; no firm D call. Sequencing was done on a sample of blood, either unsorted or a sorted T cell fraction (not recorded which). The DNA of the CDR3 is TGTGCCAGCAGCTTAGGGGCCTCCTACAATGAGCAGTTCTTC. Translating it yields CASSLGASYNEQFF.